The 12 T cell receptor beta chains below all came from one sample that was sequenced in a study of CD8 T cells in ankylosing spondylitis. Via MiXCR, TCRdb re-called the 5' RACE reads, giving one row per CDR3 protein. The sample includes around 300,000 distinct CDR3 sequences, about 20% of them seen just once. The sequenced sample consisted of blood, either unsorted or a sorted T cell fraction (not recorded which). The origin of the receptors is a female donor with ankylosing spondylitis or in good health (not recorded which).

J is TRBJ2-2 and V is TRBV7-2; TRBD2 aligns across 8 bases. The CDR3 spans 16 residues. The V gene end was trimmed by 2 bases and the J gene end by 1 base; junction bases not matched to a gene: 3. Germline values: CDR1 SGHTA, CDR2 FQGNSA. CDR3 DNA sequence: TGTGCCAGCAGCTTACTCACTAGCGGGAACACCGGGGAGCTGTTTTTT. This sequence encodes CASSLLTSGNTGELFF.

At least ten counts were recorded for this clonotype. This chain joins TRBV20-1 and TRBJ2-6; 8 bases are shared with TRBD1. The CDR3 spans 14 residues. J lost 13 bases, V lost 5 bases, and 13 bases had no gene match. Germline V lookup: CDR1 DFQATT, CDR2 SNEGSKA (reference sequence). The CDR3: CSAPPGTGPNVLTF. In DNA, the CDR3 is TGCAGTGCTCCGCCCGGGACAGGCCCGAATGTCCTGACTTTC.

A few counts support this clonotype. The chain is built from TRBV20-1 and TRBJ2-7; 8 nucleotides align to TRBD2. CDR3 length: 12 residues. CDR1 is DFQATT and CDR2 is SNEGSKA in the germline V gene (reference sequence). J was trimmed by 2 bases and V by 5 bases; bases with no gene match: 2. The CDR3 spells CSAGRGAYEQYF. CDR3 sequence (DNA): TGCAGTGCTGGGCGGGGGGCCTACGAGCAGTACTTC.

The V call is TRBV20-1, the J call TRBJ1-6; 7 bases align to TRBD1. The CDR3 sequence is 15 residues long. The germline gives CDR1 DFQATT, CDR2 SNEGSKA (reference sequence). Germline trimming cut 2 bases from V and 10 bases from J; bases unmatched to any gene: 11. The CDR3 nucleotides are TGCAGTGCTAGACCTCCACAGGGGTCTCTCTCACCCCTCCACTTT. Translated, it gives CSARPPQGSLSPLHF.

This clonotype was detected once. V usage is TRBV10-2 and J usage is TRBJ1-4; D remains unclear. Trimming removed 0 bases from V and 15 bases from J, with 8 bases in between. The CDR3 contains 11 residues. From germline, CDR1 is WSHSY and CDR2 SAAADI. CDR3 in amino acids: CASSESASLFF. CDR3 in DNA: TGCGCCAGCAGTGAGTCCGCCTCCTTGTTTTTT.

V usage is TRBV6-1 and J usage is TRBJ2-3, with D unresolved. CDR3 length: 14 amino acids. CDR1 and CDR2 (germline): MNHNS, SASEGT. V gave up 6 bases and J gave up 6 bases, with 16 bases separating them. CDR3 sequence: CASSHRPGVDTQYF. Written as DNA, the CDR3 is TGTGCCAGCAGCCATAGGCCCGGCGTTGATACGCAGTATTTT.

V usage is TRBV7-8 and J usage is TRBJ2-2; D gene ambiguous. Trimming took 1 base from V and 5 from J, leaving 8 bases between them. The CDR3 is made up of 14 amino acids. Germline values: CDR1 SGHVS, CDR2 FQNEAQ. CDR3 sequence: CASSLVTQTGELFF. In DNA, the CDR3 is TGTGCCAGCAGCTTAGTAACGCAGACCGGGGAGCTGTTTTTT.

This clonotype has a handful of counts. The rearrangement joins TRBV20-1 to TRBJ1-5, with D perhaps TRBD1 (6 bases). CDR1 and CDR2 from the germline V gene are DFQATT and SNEGSKA (reference sequence). The V end lost 4 bases, the J end lost 9 bases, and 16 bases lay between the germline ends. This CDR3 comprises 13 residues. CDR3 DNA sequence: TGCAGTGCTATCGACAGGCTTGGTTGGCCCCAGCATTTT. Translation: CSAIDRLGWPQHF.

The genes are TRBV6-2 or TRBV6-3 and TRBJ1-1; TRBD1 aligns across 7 bases. Germline V gene data show CDR1 as MNHEY and CDR2 as SVGEGT. V trimming: 5 bases; J trimming: 5 bases; junction bases outside the gene matches: 11. The CDR3 consists of 15 residues. CDR3: CASSRQGGLGTEAFF. The DNA of the CDR3 is TGTGCCAGCAGTCGACAGGGCGGTTTGGGGACTGAAGCTTTCTTT.

As to this clonotype: At one end the junction does not follow the germline gene, possibly because of a read error. The chain links TRBV19 to TRBJ2-2, with 8 positions matching TRBD2. The CDR3 contains 17 residues. Germline V CDR1 and CDR2: LNHDA, SQIVND (reference sequence). CDR3 region: CASSIAGLRIGGGELFF. The CDR3 DNA follows: TGTGCCAGTAGCATAGCGGGACTTCGGATTGGAGGCGGGGAGCTGTTTTTT.

This clonotype was recorded at least ten times. The genes are TRBV7-9 and TRBJ1-6; D is ambiguous. V was shortened by 7 bases and J by 6 bases, with 10 bases between the two germline ends. The CDR3 is 13 amino acids. Germline loops: CDR1 SEHNR, CDR2 FQNEAQ (reference sequence). CDR3 sequence (DNA): TGTGCCAGCATGGGAGTGGGTAATTCACCCCTCCACTTT. Protein: CASMGVGNSPLHF.

The chain has TRBV20-1 and TRBJ1-1, with a possible D match to TRBD1 (5 bases). Trimming pared 6 bases from V and 1 base from J, leaving 15 bases between. Germline V gene data show CDR1 as DFQATT and CDR2 as SNEGSKA (reference sequence). The CDR3 contains 14 residues. CDR3 sequence (DNA): TGCAGTGCCAGCCGTCCTGGGGCGAACACTGAAGCTTTCTTT. Its translation is CSASRPGANTEAFF.